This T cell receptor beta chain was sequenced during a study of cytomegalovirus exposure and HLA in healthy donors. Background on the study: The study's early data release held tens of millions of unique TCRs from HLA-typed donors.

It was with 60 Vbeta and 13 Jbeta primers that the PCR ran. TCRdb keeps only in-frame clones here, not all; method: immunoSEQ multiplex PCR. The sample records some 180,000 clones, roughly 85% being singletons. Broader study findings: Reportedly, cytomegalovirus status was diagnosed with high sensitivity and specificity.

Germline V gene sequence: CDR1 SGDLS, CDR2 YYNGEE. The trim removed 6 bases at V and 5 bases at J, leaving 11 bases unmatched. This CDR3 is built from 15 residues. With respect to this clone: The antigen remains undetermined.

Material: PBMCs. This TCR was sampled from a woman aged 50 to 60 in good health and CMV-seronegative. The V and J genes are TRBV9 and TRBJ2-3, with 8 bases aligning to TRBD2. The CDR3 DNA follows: TGTGCCAGCACCCCATCTGGGACTAGTCGAGATACGCAGTATTTT. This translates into CASTPSGTSRDTQYF.